A selection of T cell receptor beta chains follows, all from one sample in a study of PD-1 blockade in classical Hodgkin lymphoma. Sequenced by immunoSEQ multiplex PCR; TCRdb stores in-frame clones only, minus some. The profile shows under 30,000 clones, under 75% of them singletons. Material: peripheral blood mononuclear cells (PBMCs), obtained before the second cycle of nivolumab. The receptors here all came from a human donor with classical Hodgkin lymphoma. Both conserved end residues are part of each CDR3.

CDR3aa	v_gene	j_gene
CASSGGTVQRGYGYTF	TRBV5-1	TRBJ1-2
CASSSPLGGKREAFF	TRBV7-9	TRBJ1-1
CASTRLHEQYF	TRBV6-1	TRBJ2-7
CASSPRYSPETQYF	TRBV5-5	TRBJ2-5
CASSGRLGVNYGYTF	TRBV6-1	TRBJ1-2
CASSQTTGGEKLFF	TRBV4-1	TRBJ1-4
CASSQRGLYNEQFF	TRBV4-2	TRBJ2-1
CASSTNTWTSGGGGELFF	TRBV7-9	TRBJ2-2
CASSLVGPGNQPQHF	TRBV28	TRBJ1-5
CASSLAETQYF	TRBV5-6	TRBJ2-5
CASSEGGLEVYEQFF	TRBV2	TRBJ2-1
CATSRDGGVGNEKLFF	TRBV15	TRBJ1-4
CASSSRGTGGTGNQPQHF	TRBV28	TRBJ1-5
CASSPGQAVNEKLFF	TRBV28	TRBJ1-4
CSVLQGEAFF	TRBV29-1	TRBJ1-1
CASTPFPQAETQYF	TRBV28	TRBJ2-5
CASSSQRADITYGYTF	TRBV28	TRBJ1-2
CASSIQRGGQNYGYTF	TRBV19	TRBJ1-2
CATSRGLALLYEQYF	TRBV15	TRBJ2-7
CARSLRLAGVYNEQFF	TRBV7-5	TRBJ2-1
CASSSRRGGRDEQFF	TRBV7-3	TRBJ2-1
CASSLAGTNYGYTF	TRBV5-1	TRBJ1-2
CASSLDRTIGNTIYF	TRBV5-1	TRBJ1-3
CASSPGTDLAEQYF	TRBV4-2	TRBJ2-7
CASSFQTSGGGELFF	TRBV7-8	TRBJ2-2
CASRPDRVGGEKLFF	TRBV28	TRBJ1-4
CASSLAGTAYNEQFF	TRBV11-2	TRBJ2-1
CASSLTGGNQPQHF	TRBV6-1	TRBJ1-5
CASSPRTASGYTF	TRBV18	TRBJ1-2
CASSVDNRGEKLFF	TRBV5-4	TRBJ1-4
CASSLDTAQETQYF	TRBV7-2	TRBJ2-5
CAISESRVGNSPLHF	TRBV10-3	TRBJ1-6
CASSSRDRDAIYF	TRBV7-2	TRBJ1-3
CASSYSGPGTEAFF	TRBV7-2	TRBJ1-1
CASCITRETEAFF	TRBV6-6	TRBJ1-1
CASSYEGTGGSPLHF	TRBV6-6	TRBJ1-6
CASSEVWGNTIYF	TRBV6-5	TRBJ1-3
CASSQPNEQYF	TRBV7-9	TRBJ2-7
CASTLEGLARETQYF	TRBV9	TRBJ2-5
CATSRGAGPEGEQYF	TRBV15	TRBJ2-7
CASSQGGTVTYEQYF	TRBV18	TRBJ2-7
CASLQGLHAYGYTF	TRBV28	TRBJ1-2
CASSQVGDMNTEAFF	TRBV4-3	TRBJ1-1
CASSLDRAGETQYF	TRBV7-2	TRBJ2-5
CASRTGMNTEAFF	TRBV6-5	TRBJ1-1
CASRAGGSYNSPLHF	TRBV28	TRBJ1-6
CASSVGGVSDGNTIYF	TRBV9	TRBJ1-3
CASSINDSPLHF	TRBV19	TRBJ1-6
CASSFQGRTGTGELFF	TRBV7-2	TRBJ2-2
CASSESPGPQDEQFF	TRBV6-1	TRBJ2-1
CASSLVSVGFGYTF	TRBV11-2	TRBJ1-2
CASTGGQGFFYEQYF	TRBV7-9	TRBJ2-7
CASSWAHGYTF	TRBV5-6	TRBJ1-2